A single sample is the source of the 21 T cell receptor beta chains below, sequenced in a study of blood T cells in healthy people across ages. Next came a second PCR, run for roughly 6 to 11 cycles, which used a sample-barcoded 5' primer along with a J-beta primer mix. TCRdb re-called the 5' RACE reads with MiXCR, one entry per CDR3 protein. The sample lists approximately 700,000 distinct CDR3 sequences, about 30% occurring once. Sequencing was done on a sample of blood. The origin of the receptors is a woman over 75 in good health.

The DNA for the CDR3 is TGCAGTGCTCAGGACCGAGGAAACACCATATATTTT. Protein sequence: CSAQDRGNTIYF. The V gene is TRBV20-1, the J gene TRBJ1-3; no firm D call. The CDR3 has 12 residues. Deletions cut 5 bases from V and 4 bases from J, with 9 bases between. Germline V gene sequence: CDR1 DFQATT, CDR2 SNEGSKA (reference sequence).

The rearrangement links TRBV20-1 to TRBJ2-3; 8 bases map to TRBD2. This CDR3 comprises 16 residues. Looked up from germline, CDR1 is DFQATT and CDR2 is SNEGSKA (reference sequence). Trimming at V came to 1 base and at J to 3 bases, leaving 9 bases not matched to a gene. As DNA, the CDR3 is TGCAGTGCTAGAGCCCCGGGGGGGTATGGAACAGATACGCAGTATTTT. This codes for CSARAPGGYGTDTQYF.

The CDR3 sequence is CASKTSGGANTGELFF. CDR3 sequence (DNA): TGTGCCAGCAAGACTAGCGGGGGGGCGAACACCGGGGAGCTGTTTTTT. This chain links TRBV19 with TRBJ2-2; 14 nucleotides align to TRBD2. The CDR3 is 16 amino acids. The germline V gene encodes CDR1 LNHDA and CDR2 SQIVND (reference sequence). V shed 9 bases and J 0 bases; nucleotides not matched to a gene: 3.

Notes on this clonotype: A much larger clone lies one base from this, so it may be a read error. This chain connects TRBV9 to TRBJ2-7; TRBD1 matches 7 bases. The end of the DNA is better explained by TRBJ2-5, so the J call may be wrong. This CDR3 comprises 15 residues. CDR1 is SGDLS and CDR2 is YYNGEE in the germline V gene. The DNA of the CDR3 is TGTGCCGGCAGCGTCGAGGACAGGAGTGTGGAGACCCAGTACTTC. Translating it yields CAGSVEDRSVETQYF.

V is TRBV6-1 and J is TRBJ2-1, with D possibly matching TRBD2 (7 bases). The V end lost 6 bases, the J end lost 3 bases, and 18 bases lay between the germline ends. The length of the CDR3 is 16 residues. Germline lookup yields CDR1 MNHNS and CDR2 SASEGT. In nucleotides, the CDR3 is TGTGCCAGCAGGGGCTTTATAGGGGGGGGCTACAATGAGCAGTTCTTC. Encoded protein: CASRGFIGGGYNEQFF.

This rearrangement joins TRBV7-8 to TRBJ2-3; either TRBD1 or TRBD2 may fit D (6 bases each). Germline V lookup: CDR1 SGHVS, CDR2 FQNEAQ. V lost 4 bases, J lost 7 bases, and 21 bases lay in between. The CDR3 is 16 amino acids. The CDR3, as DNA: TGTGCCAGCAGCTGGAGGGACACTCTCGAAGGATATACGCAGTATTTT. Its translation: CASSWRDTLEGYTQYF.

This clonotype occurred many times. The genes are TRBV5-1 and TRBJ2-3; D may be TRBD1 (6 bases). Per germline, CDR1 SGHRS and CDR2 YFSETQ. This CDR3 is built from 18 residues. Trimming left V 0 bases short and J 0 bases short, with 17 bases between. The CDR3 spells CASSLEAGVPPSTDTQYF. CDR3 bases: TGCGCCAGCAGCTTGGAGGCAGGGGTCCCCCCTAGCACAGATACGCAGTATTTT. The variable domain in full, completed from reference TRBV5-1 and TRBJ2-3, reads KAGVTQTPRYLIKTRGQQVTLSCSPISGHRSVSWYQQTPGQGLQFLFEYFSETQRNKGNFPGRFSGRQFSNSRSEMNVSTLELGDSALYLCASSLEAGVPPSTDTQYFGPGTRLTVL.

This clonotype has at least ten counts. V gene TRBV9 combines with J gene TRBJ1-5; D is possibly TRBD1 (5 bases). Trimming took 0 bases from V and 0 from J, leaving 10 bases between them. Germline values: CDR1 SGDLS, CDR2 YYNGEE. The CDR3 extends over 16 amino acids. The CDR3 coding sequence is TGTGCCAGCAGCGTAGGCCAGGGAGATAGCAATCAGCCCCAGCATTTT. Translating it yields CASSVGQGDSNQPQHF.

The V and J genes are TRBV20-1 and TRBJ2-2; perhaps TRBD1 as D (6 bases). Trimming took off 5 bases at V and 8 bases at J, with 12 bases between the two ends. The germline V gene encodes CDR1 DFQATT and CDR2 SNEGSKA (reference sequence). The CDR3 spans 12 residues. The DNA for the CDR3 is TGCAGTGCTTTAACAGGGAGTGGGGAGCTGTTTTTT. Translation: CSALTGSGELFF.

The rearrangement uses TRBV6-6 and TRBJ2-1; TRBD2 is a possible D gene (5 bases). This CDR3 is 14 amino acids long. V was trimmed by 6 bases and J by 7 bases, leaving 16 bases between them. Germline V lookup: CDR1 MNHNY, CDR2 SVGAGI (reference sequence). CDR3 region: CASREGGPSNEQFF. The CDR3, as DNA: TGTGCCAGCAGAGAGGGTGGGCCATCTAATGAGCAGTTCTTC.

This clonotype was picked up a small number of times. Being one base from a much bigger clone, this may be a read error. The chain links TRBV20-1 to TRBJ2-1; 9 nucleotides line up with TRBD2. The J call may be in error: the DNA end matches TRBJ2-7 better. Germline values: CDR1 DFQATT, CDR2 SNEGSKA (reference sequence). The CDR3 has 14 amino acids. The CDR3 here is CSARGLASYNEQYF. The CDR3 bases are TGCAGTGCTAGGGGACTAGCCTCCTACAATGAGCAGTACTTC.

This clonotype occurred a few times. The V and J genes are TRBV13 and TRBJ1-1; TRBD1 agrees at 7 bases. CDR3 length equals 15 residues. J lost 11 bases, V lost 4 bases, and 16 bases had no gene match. In germline, CDR1 is PRHDT, CDR2 FYEKMQ (reference sequence). The CDR3: CASSYSPYLTGTAFF. The DNA for the CDR3 is TGTGCCAGCAGCTACTCACCCTACCTGACAGGGACCGCTTTCTTT.

This clonotype was counted only a few times. One end of the junction varies from germline; a read error may be responsible. The chain joins TRBV6-6 to TRBJ2-6, with D tentatively TRBD1 (6 bases). In germline, CDR1 is MNHNY, CDR2 SVGAGI (reference sequence). The CDR3 totals 16 residues. The CDR3 here is CASSPPTGSGANVRTF. DNA for the CDR3: TGTGCCAGCAGTCCCCCGACAGGCTCTGGGGCCAACGTCCGGACTTTC.

A word on this clonotype: Possible read error: a much larger clone is one base away. The chain links TRBV4-3 to TRBJ1-1, with D unresolved. V was clipped by 0 bases and J by 1 base, with 9 bases between them. The CDR3 runs to 15 residues. Germline V lookup: CDR1 LGHNA, CDR2 YSLEER. The CDR3 is CASSQDGGWNTEAFF. The CDR3 coding sequence is TGCGCCAGCAGCCAAGATGGAGGGTGGAACACTGAAGCTTTCTTT.

J is TRBJ2-1 and V is TRBV19; maybe TRBD2 (6 bases). CDR3 length: 14 residues. Germline values: CDR1 LNHDA, CDR2 SQIVND (reference sequence). The V gene lost 9 bases and the J gene lost 7 bases, with 19 bases spanning the gap. The CDR3 sequence: CASRPPGVGNEQFF. The CDR3, as DNA: TGTGCCAGCCGCCCTCCGGGGGTGGGGAATGAGCAGTTCTTC.

In regard to this clonotype: A much larger clone differs by one base, so this may be a read error. The CDR3 protein is CSARDPLVGRPQHF. For the CDR3, the DNA is TGCAGTGCTAGAGATCCACTGGTGGGTCGGCCCCAGCATTTT. The chain couples TRBV20-1 to TRBJ1-5; D unclear. Germline loops: CDR1 DFQATT, CDR2 SNEGSKA (reference sequence). This CDR3 contains 14 residues. Trimming removed 0 bases at V and 9 bases at J, with 15 bases between.

Details on this clonotype: A much larger clone differs from this one at a single base, so this may be a read error. The rearrangement links TRBV5-1 to TRBJ2-7, with a tentative D call TRBD2 (7 bases). This CDR3 has 17 amino acids. Germline V gene lookup returns CDR1 SGHRS and CDR2 YFSETQ. DNA for the CDR3: TGCGCCGGCAGCCGGGGGGCGATCGGGACCAGCTCCTACGAGCAGTACTTC. Translated: CAGSRGAIGTSSYEQYF.

The DNA of the CDR3 is TGTGCCACCGAAGGACAGCCTCCAAGGGGAACCCAGTACTTC. Its protein product is CATEGQPPRGTQYF. The chain links TRBV19 to TRBJ2-5; tentative D call: TRBD1 (6 bases). V was cut by 10 bases and J by 8 bases, with 23 bases left in between. This CDR3 has 14 amino acids. The germline gives CDR1 LNHDA, CDR2 SQIVND (reference sequence).

The J gene is TRBJ1-5, the V gene TRBV2; D not resolved. Trimming pared 6 bases from V and 5 bases from J, leaving 14 bases between. Germline V gives CDR1 SNHLY, CDR2 FYNNEI. The CDR3 is made up of 14 amino acids. Here the CDR3 DNA reads TGTGCCAGCAGGGGAGGGAGAGAGGATCAGCCCCAGCATTTT. Translating gives CASRGGREDQPQHF.

The chain joins TRBV12-3 or TRBV12-4 to TRBJ2-5; 9 nucleotides align to TRBD2. With the DNA end fitting TRBJ2-7 better, the J assignment may be wrong. This CDR3 comprises 14 residues. The CDR3 loop reads CASSNSGGPYEQYF. CDR3 coding DNA: TGTGCCAGCAGTAATAGCGGGGGCCCCTACGAGCAGTACTTC.

V gene TRBV29-1 combines with J gene TRBJ2-5, with D perhaps matching TRBD1 (5 bases). Deletions cut 7 bases from V and 2 bases from J, with 11 bases between. The CDR3 length is 12 residues. The germline V gene has CDR1 SQVTM and CDR2 ANQGSEA. Here the CDR3 DNA reads TGCAGCGCCTCCAGACAGCAAGAGACCCAGTACTTC. Translated: CSASRQQETQYF.